This entry concerns a single T cell receptor (beta chain). These data originate in a study of blood T cell repertoires in COVID-19. Per germline, CDR1 MGHRA and CDR2 YSYEKL. The CDR3 totals 17 residues. V lost 0 bases and J lost 0, with 14 bases in between. As handled by the study authors: Amplification with reference gene primers provided the estimates of nucleated cell counts. Sequencing used immunoSEQ multiplex PCR; TCRdb keeps in-frame clones, though not all of them. The V and J calls and the clone size are those of that table, but D and trimming were determined from the DNA. The table lists 180,000 or so clones, approximately 85% of them singletons.

The rearrangement uses TRBV4-1 and TRBJ1-2; possible D gene TRBD1, 5 bases. Sequencing used peripheral blood. The sequence derives from a woman aged 80 or older with acute or convalescent COVID-19. The CDR3, as DNA: TGCGCCAGCAGCCAAGAGGGAGGTAGGGGACCTAACTATGGCTACACCTTC. It specifies CASSQEGGRGPNYGYTF.